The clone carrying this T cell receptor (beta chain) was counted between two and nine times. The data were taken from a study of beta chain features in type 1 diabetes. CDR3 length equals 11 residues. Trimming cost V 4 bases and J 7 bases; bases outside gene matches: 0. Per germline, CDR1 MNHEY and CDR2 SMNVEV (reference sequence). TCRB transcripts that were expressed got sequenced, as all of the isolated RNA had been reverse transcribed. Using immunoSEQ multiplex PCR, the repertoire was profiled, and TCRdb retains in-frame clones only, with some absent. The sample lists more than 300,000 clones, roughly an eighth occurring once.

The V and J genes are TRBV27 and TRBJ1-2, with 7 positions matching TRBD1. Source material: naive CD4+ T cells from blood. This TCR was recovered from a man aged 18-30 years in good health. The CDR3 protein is CASSSGGGYTF. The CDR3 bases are TGTGCCAGCAGTTCAGGGGGTGGCTACACCTTC.